This T cell receptor beta chain is from a study of cytomegalovirus exposure and HLA in healthy donors. Turning to the study itself: Roughly 179 million T cells yielded more than 95 million unique TCR beta sequences, as an earlier analysis found. Unique TCRs numbering about 85 million, obtained from HLA-typed donors, made up an early data release.

PCR was performed using 60 Vbeta and 13 Jbeta primers. Assay used: immunoSEQ multiplex PCR; TCRdb lists only in-frame clones, some missing. Of roughly 80,000 clones in the sample, approximately 66% were seen once. General observations from the study: Across donors, sequencing depth was assumed by presence/absence analyses to be roughly uniform. Several top significant clusters appeared, in a later analysis, to be linked to common viral pathogens.

This CDR3 region has 13 residues. The germline V and J ends were trimmed by 1 base and 1 base, with 7 bases remaining between them. Germline V CDR1 and CDR2: GTSNPN, SVGIG (reference sequence). Of note for this clone: What it recognizes is unknown.

The clonotype comes from a male donor in good health and CMV-seropositive. Sequencing was performed on PBMCs. The chain combines TRBV30 with TRBJ1-2; unclear D gene. For the CDR3, the DNA is TGTGCCTGGAGTGCCTCTGTTAACTATGGCTACACCTTC. This codes for CAWSASVNYGYTF. Full variable domain (outside the CDR3, taken from reference TRBV30 and TRBJ1-2): SQTIHQWPATLVQPVGSPLSLECTVEGTSNPNLYWYRQAAGRGLQLLFYSVGIGQISSEVPQNLSASRPQDRQFILSSKKLLLSDSGFYLCAWSASVNYGYTFGSGTRLTVV.